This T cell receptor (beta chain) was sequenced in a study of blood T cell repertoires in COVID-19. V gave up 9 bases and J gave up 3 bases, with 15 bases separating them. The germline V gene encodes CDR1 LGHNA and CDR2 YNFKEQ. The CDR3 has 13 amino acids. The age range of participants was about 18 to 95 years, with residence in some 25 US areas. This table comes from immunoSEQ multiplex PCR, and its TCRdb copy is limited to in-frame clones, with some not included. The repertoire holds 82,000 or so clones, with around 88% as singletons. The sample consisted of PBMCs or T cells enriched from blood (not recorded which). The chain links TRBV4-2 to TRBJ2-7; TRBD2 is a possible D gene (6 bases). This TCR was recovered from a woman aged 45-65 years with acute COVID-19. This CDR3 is CASTGEGHYEQYF. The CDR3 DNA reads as TGTGCCAGTACGGGAGAAGGCCACTACGAGCAGTACTTC.